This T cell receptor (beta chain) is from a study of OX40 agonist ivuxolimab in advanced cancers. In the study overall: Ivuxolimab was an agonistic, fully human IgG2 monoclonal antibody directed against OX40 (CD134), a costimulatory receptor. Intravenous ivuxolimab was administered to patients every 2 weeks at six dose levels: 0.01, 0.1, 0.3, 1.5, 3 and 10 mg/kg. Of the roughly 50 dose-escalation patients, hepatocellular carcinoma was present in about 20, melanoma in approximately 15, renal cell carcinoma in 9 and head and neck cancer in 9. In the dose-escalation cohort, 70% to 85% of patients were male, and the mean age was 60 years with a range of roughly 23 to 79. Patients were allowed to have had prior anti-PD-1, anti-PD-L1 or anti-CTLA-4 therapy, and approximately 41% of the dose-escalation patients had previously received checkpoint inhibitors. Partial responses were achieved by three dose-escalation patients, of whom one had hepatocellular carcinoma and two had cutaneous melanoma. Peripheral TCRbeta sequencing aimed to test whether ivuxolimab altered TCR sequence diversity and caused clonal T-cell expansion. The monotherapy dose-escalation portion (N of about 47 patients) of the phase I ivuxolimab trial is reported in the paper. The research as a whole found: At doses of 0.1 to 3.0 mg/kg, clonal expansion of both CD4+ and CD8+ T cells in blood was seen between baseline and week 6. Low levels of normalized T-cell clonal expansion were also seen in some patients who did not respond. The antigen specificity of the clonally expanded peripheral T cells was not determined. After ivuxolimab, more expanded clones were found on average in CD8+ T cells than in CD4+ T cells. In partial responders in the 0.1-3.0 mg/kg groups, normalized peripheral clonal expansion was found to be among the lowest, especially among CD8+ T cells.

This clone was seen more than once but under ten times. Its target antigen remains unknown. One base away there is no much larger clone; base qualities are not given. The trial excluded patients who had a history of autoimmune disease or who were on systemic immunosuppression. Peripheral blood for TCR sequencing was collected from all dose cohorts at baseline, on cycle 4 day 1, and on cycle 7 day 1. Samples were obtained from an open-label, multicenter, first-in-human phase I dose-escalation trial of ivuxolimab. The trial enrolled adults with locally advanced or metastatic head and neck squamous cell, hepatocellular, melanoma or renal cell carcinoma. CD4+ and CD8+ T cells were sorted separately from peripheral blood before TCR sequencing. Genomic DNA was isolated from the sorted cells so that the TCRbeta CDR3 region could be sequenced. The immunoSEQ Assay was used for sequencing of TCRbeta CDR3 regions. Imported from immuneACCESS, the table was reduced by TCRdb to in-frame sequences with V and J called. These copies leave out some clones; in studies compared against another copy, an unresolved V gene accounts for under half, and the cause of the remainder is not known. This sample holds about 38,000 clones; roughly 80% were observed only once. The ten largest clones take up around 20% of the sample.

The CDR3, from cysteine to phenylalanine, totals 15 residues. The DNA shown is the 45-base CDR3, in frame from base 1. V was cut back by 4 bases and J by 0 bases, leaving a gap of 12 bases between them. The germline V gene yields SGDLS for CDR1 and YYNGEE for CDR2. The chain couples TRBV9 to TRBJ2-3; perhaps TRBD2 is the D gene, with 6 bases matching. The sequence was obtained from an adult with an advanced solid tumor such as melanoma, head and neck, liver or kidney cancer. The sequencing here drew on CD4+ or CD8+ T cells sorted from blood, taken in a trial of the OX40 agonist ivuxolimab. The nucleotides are TGTGCCAGCAGCTCCCCGACTAGAAGCACAGATACGCAGTATTTT. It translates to CASSSPTRSTDTQYF.